The present entry profiles one T cell receptor beta chain with its context. Researchers generated TCR beta cDNA from roughly 520 ng of total RNA, relying on a constant-region primer. TCR beta libraries came from three nested multiplex PCR rounds using slightly modified ARM-PCR. A C-beta reverse primer and TRBV1-TRBV30 forward primers served in each of the first two PCR rounds, at approximately 10 cycles apiece. TCRdb itself ran the multiplex PCR reads through MiXCR, one entry per CDR3 protein. Here the sample spans 300,000 to 400,000 distinct CDR3 sequences, approximately 64% being singletons. These data come from a study of tumor-infiltrating lymphocytes in primary liver carcinoma. Alongside blood RNA obtained from unsorted whole blood, germline DNA was also extracted. Trimming shortened V by 1 base and J by 7 bases, and 15 bases separated the two germline ends. The CDR3 covers 14 residues. Germline V CDR1 and CDR2: SGHNT, YYREEE (reference sequence).

This TCR was sampled from a man in his forties with primary liver carcinoma and hepatitis B virus infection. The sequencing input was peripheral blood. The gene calls are TRBV5-4 and TRBJ2-7, with D possibly matching TRBD1 (6 bases). Here the CDR3 DNA reads TGTGCCAGCAGCTTGAACAGGGTTCTCTCAGAGCAGTACTTC. Encoded protein: CASSLNRVLSEQYF.